Listed below are T cell receptor beta chains from one sample, sequenced in a study of Graves' ophthalmopathy and Graves' hyperthyroidism. TCRdb fed the multiplex PCR reads into MiXCR, producing one record per CDR3 protein. The sample records just over 600,000 distinct CDR3 sequences, roughly 20% being singletons. Sequenced: peripheral blood. The receptors derive from a woman aged 18 to 35 with stable Graves' hyperthyroidism. Some clones in this sample may be carry-over from other donors' samples. Both conserved end residues are part of each CDR3. The D gene is left open where the match is weak. The size of a clone is reported for some rows only, either as once, few or many, or as a class for expanded clones.

abundance: once
d_gene: TRBD1
v_gene: TRBV29-1
j_gene: TRBJ2-7
CDR3aa: CSALPRTGTYEQYF
CDR3nt: TGCAGCGCTCTTCCTCGGACAGGGACCTACGAGCAGTACTTC

abundance: many
d_gene: NA
v_gene: TRBV9
j_gene: TRBJ2-5
CDR3aa: CASSVGAGAYKIETQYF
CDR3nt: TGTGCCAGCAGCGTCGGGGCAGGGGCCTACAAGATAGAGACCCAGTACTTC

abundance: NA
d_gene: NA
v_gene: TRBV6-5
j_gene: TRBJ1-2
CDR3aa: CASRYRVYGYTF
CDR3nt: TGTGCCAGCAGGTACAGGGTCTATGGCTACACCTTC

abundance: many
d_gene: NA
v_gene: TRBV5-1
j_gene: TRBJ2-7
CDR3aa: CASSLLVGSYEQYF
CDR3nt: TGCGCCAGCAGCTTGTTGGTGGGATCCTACGAGCAGTACTTC

abundance: NA
d_gene: TRBD2
v_gene: TRBV4-1
j_gene: TRBJ2-5
CDR3aa: CASSPWGAGGLRETQYF
CDR3nt: TGCGCCAGCAGCCCCTGGGGAGCGGGGGGCCTGAGGGAGACCCAGTACTTC

abundance: many
d_gene: TRBD1
v_gene: TRBV20-1
j_gene: TRBJ1-1
CDR3aa: CSASRQGTEAFF
CDR3nt: TGCAGTGCTAGCCGACAGGGTACTGAAGCTTTCTTT

abundance: NA
d_gene: NA
v_gene: TRBV7-2
j_gene: TRBJ2-5
CDR3aa: CASGGDSFGQETQYF
CDR3nt: TGTGCCAGCGGCGGAGACAGCTTTGGGCAAGAGACCCAGTACTTC

abundance: many
d_gene: TRBD1
v_gene: TRBV20-1
j_gene: TRBJ1-5
CDR3aa: CSAGLTGGGSQPQHF
CDR3nt: TGCAGTGCTGGACTGACAGGGGGCGGGAGTCAGCCCCAGCATTTT

abundance: NA
d_gene: TRBD2
v_gene: TRBV27
j_gene: TRBJ2-7
CDR3aa: CASSSTPGLAGVIYEQYF
CDR3nt: TGTGCCAGCAGTAGTACCCCGGGACTAGCGGGAGTAATCTACGAGCAGTACTTC

abundance: NA
d_gene: NA
v_gene: TRBV2
j_gene: TRBJ1-3
CDR3aa: CASSAFLTVSSGNTIYF
CDR3nt: TGTGCCAGTAGTGCCTTCCTGACGGTTAGCTCTGGAAACACCATATATTTT

abundance: few
d_gene: TRBD2
v_gene: TRBV7-3
j_gene: TRBJ2-1
CDR3aa: CASSLQAGAENEQFF
CDR3nt: TGTGCCAGCAGCTTACAAGCGGGGGCGGAGAATGAGCAGTTCTTC

abundance: NA
d_gene: TRBD1
v_gene: TRBV6-1
j_gene: TRBJ2-7
CDR3aa: CASSFGTGKYEQYF
CDR3nt: TGTGCCAGCAGCTTCGGGACAGGGAAGTACGAGCAGTACTTC

abundance: NA
d_gene: NA
v_gene: TRBV6-4
j_gene: TRBJ1-2
CDR3aa: CASSDSAGTGYTF
CDR3nt: TGTGCCAGCAGTGACTCGGCAGGGACCGGCTACACCTTC

abundance: many
d_gene: NA
v_gene: TRBV30
j_gene: TRBJ1-5
CDR3aa: CAWTCLCGPHQPQHF
CDR3nt: TGTGCCTGGACCTGTCTGTGTGGGCCCCATCAGCCCCAGCATTTT

abundance: NA
d_gene: NA
v_gene: TRBV7-6
j_gene: TRBJ2-7
CDR3aa: CASSPRGTVYEQYF
CDR3nt: TGTGCCAGCAGCCCCCGCGGGACAGTCTACGAGCAGTACTTC

abundance: NA
d_gene: NA
v_gene: TRBV28
j_gene: TRBJ1-2
CDR3aa: CASSPIGHYYGYTF
CDR3nt: TGTGCCAGCAGTCCGATCGGACACTACTATGGCTACACCTTC

abundance: many
d_gene: TRBD1
v_gene: TRBV2
j_gene: TRBJ1-3
CDR3aa: CASRPRTGSGNTIYF
CDR3nt: TGTGCCAGCAGACCCCGGACAGGGTCTGGAAACACCATATATTTT

abundance: many
d_gene: NA
v_gene: TRBV19
j_gene: TRBJ2-6
CDR3aa: CASTPPGAAGANVLTF
CDR3nt: TGTGCCAGTACCCCACCAGGGGCGGCTGGGGCCAACGTCCTGACTTTC

abundance: many
d_gene: NA
v_gene: TRBV29-1
j_gene: TRBJ1-2
CDR3aa: CSVKTGLDGYTF
CDR3nt: TGCAGCGTGAAGACAGGTCTCGATGGCTACACCTTC

abundance: many
d_gene: TRBD1
v_gene: TRBV9
j_gene: TRBJ1-2
CDR3aa: CASSPRQGSNNYGYTF
CDR3nt: TGTGCCAGCAGCCCCCGACAGGGCTCGAATAACTATGGCTACACCTTC

abundance: many
d_gene: NA
v_gene: TRBV4-1
j_gene: TRBJ2-7
CDR3aa: CASSQDQGYEQYF
CDR3nt: TGCGCCAGCAGCCAAGATCAGGGCTACGAGCAGTACTTC

abundance: many
d_gene: TRBD1
v_gene: TRBV2
j_gene: TRBJ1-2
CDR3aa: CASSEAGTGIRSYGYTF
CDR3nt: TGTGCCAGCAGTGAAGCGGGGACAGGGATAAGAAGCTATGGCTACACCTTC

abundance: many
d_gene: TRBD1
v_gene: TRBV6-1
j_gene: TRBJ2-4
CDR3aa: CASNGQGAKNIKYF
CDR3nt: TGTGCCAGCAACGGACAGGGAGCCAAAAACATTAAGTACTTC

abundance: many
d_gene: NA
v_gene: TRBV28
j_gene: TRBJ2-7
CDR3aa: CAGGTAYEQYF
CDR3nt: TGTGCCGGAGGGACAGCCTACGAGCAGTACTTC

abundance: many
d_gene: NA
v_gene: TRBV20-1
j_gene: TRBJ1-1
CDR3aa: CSAREGYTEAFF
CDR3nt: TGCAGTGCTAGAGAGGGGTACACTGAAGCTTTCTTT

abundance: few
d_gene: NA
v_gene: TRBV7-6
j_gene: TRBJ2-2
CDR3aa: CASSTLGGTTNTGELFF
CDR3nt: TGTGCCAGCAGCACCCTAGGCGGGACAACGAACACCGGGGAGCTGTTTTTT

abundance: NA
d_gene: TRBD1
v_gene: TRBV10-3
j_gene: TRBJ2-5
CDR3aa: CAIRPGQGVETQYF
CDR3nt: TGTGCCATCAGGCCTGGACAGGGGGTAGAGACCCAGTACTTC

abundance: many
d_gene: NA
v_gene: TRBV11-2
j_gene: TRBJ1-1
CDR3aa: CASSFYAQNTEAFF
CDR3nt: TGTGCCAGCAGCTTTTACGCGCAGAACACTGAAGCTTTCTTT

abundance: many
d_gene: NA
v_gene: TRBV6-2/TRBV6-3
j_gene: TRBJ2-5
CDR3aa: CASSFSVPQETQYF
CDR3nt: TGTGCCAGCAGTTTTTCGGTCCCTCAAGAGACCCAGTACTTC

abundance: NA
d_gene: NA
v_gene: TRBV6-1
j_gene: TRBJ2-6
CDR3aa: CASTLAGGANVLTF
CDR3nt: TGTGCCAGCACTCTTGCGGGTGGGGCCAACGTCCTGACTTTC

abundance: many
d_gene: TRBD2
v_gene: TRBV14
j_gene: TRBJ2-7
CDR3aa: CASSQAGGRDYEQYF
CDR3nt: TGTGCCAGCAGCCAAGCGGGAGGTCGGGACTACGAGCAGTACTTC

abundance: many
d_gene: NA
v_gene: TRBV6-2/TRBV6-3
j_gene: TRBJ2-7
CDR3aa: CATTKDSYEQYF
CDR3nt: TGTGCCACCACCAAGGACTCTTACGAGCAGTACTTC

abundance: NA
d_gene: NA
v_gene: TRBV12-3/TRBV12-4
j_gene: TRBJ1-6
CDR3aa: CASSKGEVGSPLHF
CDR3nt: TGTGCCAGCAGTAAGGGGGAGGTCGGCTCACCCCTCCACTTT

abundance: NA
d_gene: NA
v_gene: TRBV12-3/TRBV12-4
j_gene: TRBJ1-5
CDR3aa: CASSFESQPQHF
CDR3nt: TGTGCCAGCAGTTTTGAAAGTCAGCCCCAGCATTTT

abundance: NA
d_gene: NA
v_gene: TRBV11-2
j_gene: TRBJ2-2
CDR3aa: CASSLVLANTGELFF
CDR3nt: TGTGCCAGCAGCTTAGTACTAGCGAACACCGGGGAGCTGTTTTTT

abundance: many
d_gene: NA
v_gene: TRBV6-2/TRBV6-3
j_gene: TRBJ2-2
CDR3aa: CASSLLFVGQRKPGELFF
CDR3nt: TGTGCCAGCAGCCTACTATTTGTGGGACAACGAAAACCCGGGGAGCTGTTTTTT

abundance: NA
d_gene: TRBD1
v_gene: TRBV6-1
j_gene: TRBJ1-2
CDR3aa: CASRTGQGAQGYTF
CDR3nt: TGTGCCAGCAGGACCGGACAGGGGGCGCAGGGCTACACCTTC

abundance: NA
d_gene: NA
v_gene: TRBV5-6
j_gene: TRBJ1-6
CDR3aa: CASSSFLVRSSYNSPLHF
CDR3nt: TGTGCCAGCAGCTCTTTCCTCGTTCGGAGCTCCTATAATTCACCCCTCCACTTT

abundance: many
d_gene: NA
v_gene: TRBV6-1
j_gene: TRBJ1-5
CDR3aa: CASTGRTARDQPQHF
CDR3nt: TGTGCCAGCACCGGGCGGACCGCCAGGGATCAGCCCCAGCATTTT

abundance: NA
d_gene: NA
v_gene: TRBV9
j_gene: TRBJ1-3
CDR3aa: CASSPLGSLNHVGNTIYF
CDR3nt: TGTGCCAGCAGCCCCCTCGGGTCACTTAACCATGTAGGGAACACCATATATTTT

abundance: few
d_gene: TRBD2
v_gene: TRBV12-3/TRBV12-4
j_gene: TRBJ2-5
CDR3aa: CASSHGLVGETQYF
CDR3nt: TGTGCCAGCAGTCACGGACTAGTCGGAGAGACCCAGTACTTC

abundance: many
d_gene: NA
v_gene: TRBV12-3/TRBV12-4
j_gene: TRBJ1-1
CDR3aa: CASSPGTPGAFF
CDR3nt: TGTGCCAGCAGTCCCGGGACTCCTGGAGCTTTCTTT

abundance: many
d_gene: NA
v_gene: TRBV24-1
j_gene: TRBJ1-2
CDR3aa: CATSVPPPLQGLLNYGYTF
CDR3nt: TGTGCCACCAGTGTTCCACCTCCTCTACAGGGACTCCTTAACTATGGCTACACCTTC

abundance: NA
d_gene: NA
v_gene: TRBV12-3/TRBV12-4
j_gene: TRBJ1-1
CDR3aa: CASSLGTDFEAFF
CDR3nt: TGTGCCAGCAGTTTAGGGACAGATTTTGAAGCTTTCTTT

abundance: NA
d_gene: TRBD1
v_gene: TRBV28
j_gene: TRBJ2-5
CDR3aa: CASRTGTGGKTQYF
CDR3nt: TGTGCCAGCAGAACCGGGACAGGGGGTAAGACCCAGTACTTC

abundance: many
d_gene: TRBD1
v_gene: TRBV29-1
j_gene: TRBJ1-1
CDR3aa: CSEDRGTEAFF
CDR3nt: TGCAGCGAAGACAGGGGGACTGAAGCTTTCTTT

abundance: many
d_gene: NA
v_gene: TRBV29-1
j_gene: TRBJ1-5
CDR3aa: CSVGGGINSNQPQHF
CDR3nt: TGCAGCGTGGGGGGCGGAATCAATAGCAATCAGCCCCAGCATTTT

abundance: many
d_gene: TRBD1
v_gene: TRBV12-3/TRBV12-4
j_gene: TRBJ2-5
CDR3aa: CASSHIPDRNQETQYF
CDR3nt: TGTGCCAGCAGTCACATCCCGGACAGGAACCAAGAGACCCAGTACTTC

abundance: NA
d_gene: NA
v_gene: TRBV7-8
j_gene: TRBJ1-1
CDR3aa: CASSSLLGRNTEAFF
CDR3nt: TGTGCCAGCAGCTCCCTTCTGGGGAGGAACACTGAAGCTTTCTTT

abundance: many
d_gene: TRBD1
v_gene: TRBV20-1
j_gene: TRBJ2-7
CDR3aa: CSATRTGVGDEQYF
CDR3nt: TGCAGTGCCACCAGGACAGGGGTGGGGGACGAGCAGTACTTC

abundance: many
d_gene: TRBD1
v_gene: TRBV6-5
j_gene: TRBJ2-7
CDR3aa: CASSQIGQGRTYEQYF
CDR3nt: TGTGCCAGCAGTCAGATCGGACAGGGAAGGACCTACGAGCAGTACTTC

abundance: many
d_gene: NA
v_gene: TRBV6-1
j_gene: TRBJ2-7
CDR3aa: CASSTQGGHEQYF
CDR3nt: TGTGCCAGCAGTACACAGGGTGGGCACGAGCAGTACTTC

abundance: many
d_gene: NA
v_gene: TRBV27
j_gene: TRBJ2-7
CDR3aa: CASWSGTYEQYF
CDR3nt: TGTGCCAGCTGGAGCGGAACCTACGAGCAGTACTTC

abundance: many
d_gene: NA
v_gene: TRBV12-3/TRBV12-4
j_gene: TRBJ1-1
CDR3aa: CASSPQVDTEAFF
CDR3nt: TGTGCCAGCAGTCCTCAGGTAGACACTGAAGCTTTCTTT

abundance: once
d_gene: TRBD1
v_gene: TRBV29-1
j_gene: TRBJ1-5
CDR3aa: CSFSGQGYNQPQHF
CDR3nt: TGCAGCTTCTCAGGACAGGGATACAATCAGCCCCAGCATTTT

abundance: many
d_gene: TRBD1
v_gene: TRBV27
j_gene: TRBJ1-2
CDR3aa: CASSGDRGLYGYTF
CDR3nt: TGTGCCAGCAGTGGGGACAGGGGACTCTATGGCTACACCTTC

abundance: many
d_gene: NA
v_gene: TRBV6-5
j_gene: TRBJ2-7
CDR3aa: CASSYGPSPTYEQYF
CDR3nt: TGTGCCAGCAGTTATGGGCCTAGCCCGACGTACGAGCAGTACTTC

abundance: many
d_gene: NA
v_gene: TRBV12-5
j_gene: TRBJ1-1
CDR3aa: CASGLDQGKMNTEAFF
CDR3nt: TGTGCTAGTGGTTTGGACCAGGGGAAAATGAACACTGAAGCTTTCTTT

abundance: many
d_gene: NA
v_gene: TRBV29-1
j_gene: TRBJ1-1
CDR3aa: CSVDGAEAFF
CDR3nt: TGCAGCGTTGATGGGGCTGAAGCTTTCTTT

abundance: many
d_gene: TRBD1
v_gene: TRBV3-1
j_gene: TRBJ2-5
CDR3aa: CASTAGGSETQYF
CDR3nt: TGTGCCAGCACAGCAGGGGGCTCGGAGACCCAGTACTTC